This T cell receptor (beta chain) is drawn from a study of cytomegalovirus exposure and HLA in healthy donors. Study summary: Across about 400 genotyped donors, approximately 80% landed in the Caucasian-associated ancestry cluster.

In the PCR, 60 Vbeta and 13 Jbeta primers were used. Profiled with immunoSEQ multiplex PCR; TCRdb holds only in-frame clones, not every one. The table lists about 140,000 clones, roughly 65% of them singletons. Germline V lookup: CDR1 MGHRA, CDR2 YSYEKL. V was clipped by 0 bases and J by 2 bases; unmatched bases: 7. The CDR3 sequence is 17 residues long. Sequencing was done on a sample of PBMCs. The chain carries TRBV4-1 and TRBJ2-3; 8 nucleotides agree with TRBD2. This receptor was obtained from a woman aged 25 to 39 in good health and CMV-seronegative. The CDR3 region is CASSQDRWRGVTDTQYF. The CDR3 DNA sequence: TGCGCCAGCAGCCAAGACCGGTGGCGGGGGGTCACAGATACGCAGTATTTT.